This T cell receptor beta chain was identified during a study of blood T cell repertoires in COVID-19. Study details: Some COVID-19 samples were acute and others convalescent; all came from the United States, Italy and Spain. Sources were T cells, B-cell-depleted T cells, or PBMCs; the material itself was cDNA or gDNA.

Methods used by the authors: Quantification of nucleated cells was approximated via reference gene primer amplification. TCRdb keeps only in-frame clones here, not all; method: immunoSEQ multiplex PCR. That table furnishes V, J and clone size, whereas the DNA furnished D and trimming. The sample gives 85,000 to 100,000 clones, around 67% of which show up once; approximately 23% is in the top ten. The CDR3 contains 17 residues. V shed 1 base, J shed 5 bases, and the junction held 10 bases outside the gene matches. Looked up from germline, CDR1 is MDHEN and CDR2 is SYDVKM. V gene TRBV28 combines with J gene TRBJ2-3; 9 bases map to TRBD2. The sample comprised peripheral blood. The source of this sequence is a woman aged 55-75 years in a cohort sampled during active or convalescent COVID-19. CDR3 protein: CASSLLVAGGPGDTQYF. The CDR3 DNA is TGTGCCAGCAGTTTATTAGTCGCGGGGGGGCCGGGAGATACGCAGTATTTT.